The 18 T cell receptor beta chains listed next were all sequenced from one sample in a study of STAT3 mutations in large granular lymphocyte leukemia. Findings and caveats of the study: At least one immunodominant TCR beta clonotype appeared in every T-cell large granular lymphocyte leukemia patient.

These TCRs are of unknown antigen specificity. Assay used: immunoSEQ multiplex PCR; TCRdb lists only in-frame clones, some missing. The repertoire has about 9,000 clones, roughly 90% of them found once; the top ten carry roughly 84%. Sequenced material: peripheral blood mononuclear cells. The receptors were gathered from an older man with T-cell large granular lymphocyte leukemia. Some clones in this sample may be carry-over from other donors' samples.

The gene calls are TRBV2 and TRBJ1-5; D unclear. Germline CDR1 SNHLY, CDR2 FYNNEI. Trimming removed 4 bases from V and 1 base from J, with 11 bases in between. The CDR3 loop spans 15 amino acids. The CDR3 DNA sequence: TGTGCCAGCAGTGGAGGTGGACCCAGCAATCAGCCCCAGCATTTT. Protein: CASSGGGPSNQPQHF.

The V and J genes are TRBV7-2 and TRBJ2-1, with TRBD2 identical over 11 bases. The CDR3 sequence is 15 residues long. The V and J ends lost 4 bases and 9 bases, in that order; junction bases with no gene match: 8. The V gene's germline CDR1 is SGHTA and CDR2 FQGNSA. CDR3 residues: CASSSSSGGTREQFF. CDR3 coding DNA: TGTGCCAGCAGCTCCTCTAGCGGGGGGACCCGTGAGCAGTTCTTC. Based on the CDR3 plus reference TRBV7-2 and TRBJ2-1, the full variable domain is GAGVSQSPSNKVTEKGKDVELRCDPISGHTALYWYRQSLGQGLEFLIYFQGNSAPDKSGLPSDRFSAERTGGSVSTLTIQRTQQEDSAVYLCASSSSSGGTREQFFGPGTRLTVL.

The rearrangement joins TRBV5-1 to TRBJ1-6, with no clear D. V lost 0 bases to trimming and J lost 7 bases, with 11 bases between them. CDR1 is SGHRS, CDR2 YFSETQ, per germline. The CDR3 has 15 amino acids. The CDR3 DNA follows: TGCGCCAGCAGCTTGGACAATCTCCCCAATTCACCCCTCCACTTT. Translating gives CASSLDNLPNSPLHF.

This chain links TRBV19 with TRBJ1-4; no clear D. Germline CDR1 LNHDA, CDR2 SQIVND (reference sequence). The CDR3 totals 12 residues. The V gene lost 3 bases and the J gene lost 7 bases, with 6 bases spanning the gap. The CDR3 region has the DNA TGTGCCAGTAGTATCCGGGGTGAAAAACTGTTTTTT. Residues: CASSIRGEKLFF.

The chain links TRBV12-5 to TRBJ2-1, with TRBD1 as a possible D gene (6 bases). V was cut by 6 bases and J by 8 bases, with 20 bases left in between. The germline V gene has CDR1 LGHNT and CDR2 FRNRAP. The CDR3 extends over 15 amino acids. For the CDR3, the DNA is TGTGCTAGTGGGCCTGGGACACCTAGGGTGGATGAGCAGTTCTTC. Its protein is CASGPGTPRVDEQFF.

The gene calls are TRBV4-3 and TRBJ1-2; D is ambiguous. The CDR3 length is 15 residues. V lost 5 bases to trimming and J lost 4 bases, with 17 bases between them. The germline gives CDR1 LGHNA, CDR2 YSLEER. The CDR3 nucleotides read TGCGCCAGCAGCAGCCAACTCACCCAAACCTATGGCTACACCTTC. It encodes CASSSQLTQTYGYTF.

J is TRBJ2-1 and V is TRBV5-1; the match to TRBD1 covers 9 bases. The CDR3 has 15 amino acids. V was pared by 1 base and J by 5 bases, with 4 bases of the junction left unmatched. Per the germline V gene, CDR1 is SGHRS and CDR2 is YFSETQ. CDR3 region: CASSLTGGAHNEQFF. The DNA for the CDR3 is TGCGCCAGCAGCTTGACAGGGGGCGCGCACAATGAGCAGTTCTTC.

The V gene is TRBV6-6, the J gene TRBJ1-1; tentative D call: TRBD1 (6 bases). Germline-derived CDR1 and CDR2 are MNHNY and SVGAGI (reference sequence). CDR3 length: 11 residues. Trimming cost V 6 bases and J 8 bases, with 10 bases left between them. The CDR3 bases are TGTGCCAGCAGCACGGACAGAGAAGCTTTCTTT. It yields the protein CASSTDREAFF.

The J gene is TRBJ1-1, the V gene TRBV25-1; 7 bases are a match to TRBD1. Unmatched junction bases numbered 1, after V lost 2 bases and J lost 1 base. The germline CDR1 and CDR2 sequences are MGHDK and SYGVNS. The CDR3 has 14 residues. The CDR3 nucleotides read TGTGCCAGCAGTGAAAACAGGGGGAACACTGAAGCTTTCTTT. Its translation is CASSENRGNTEAFF. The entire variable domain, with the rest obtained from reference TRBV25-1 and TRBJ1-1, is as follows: EADIYQTPRYLVIGTGKKITLECSQTMGHDKMYWYQQDPGMELHLIHYSYGVNSTEKGDLSSESTVSRIRTEHFPLTLESARPSHTSQYLCASSENRGNTEAFFGQGTRLTVV.

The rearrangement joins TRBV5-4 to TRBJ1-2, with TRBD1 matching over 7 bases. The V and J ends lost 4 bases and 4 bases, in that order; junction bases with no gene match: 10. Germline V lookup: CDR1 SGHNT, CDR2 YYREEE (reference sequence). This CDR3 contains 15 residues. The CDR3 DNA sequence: TGTGCCAGCAGCGTCCAACAGGGGAGGAGCTATGGCTACACCTTC. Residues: CASSVQQGRSYGYTF. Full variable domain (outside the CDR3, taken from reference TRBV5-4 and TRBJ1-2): ETGVTQSPTHLIKTRGQQVTLRCSSQSGHNTVSWYQQALGQGPQFIFQYYREEENGRGNFPPRFSGLQFPNYSSELNVNALELDDSALYLCASSVQQGRSYGYTFGSGTRLTVV.

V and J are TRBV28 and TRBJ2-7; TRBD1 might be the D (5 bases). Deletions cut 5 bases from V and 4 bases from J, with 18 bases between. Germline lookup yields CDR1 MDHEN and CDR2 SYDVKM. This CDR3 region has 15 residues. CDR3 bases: TGTGCCAGCAGTCCACGTGAAGGGGCACCATACGAGCAGTACTTC. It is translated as CASSPREGAPYEQYF.

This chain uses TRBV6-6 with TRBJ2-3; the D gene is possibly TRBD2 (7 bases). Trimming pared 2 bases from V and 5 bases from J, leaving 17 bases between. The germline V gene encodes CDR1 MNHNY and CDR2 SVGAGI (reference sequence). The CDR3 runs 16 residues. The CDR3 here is CASSYQVGGAGDTQYF. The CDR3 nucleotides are TGTGCCAGCAGTTACCAAGTAGGGGGGGCAGGAGATACGCAGTATTTT.

The CDR3 loop reads CASSLSGTSGNYEQYF. Here the CDR3 DNA reads TGTGCCAGCAGCTTATCTGGGACTAGCGGAAACTACGAGCAGTACTTC. J is TRBJ2-7 and V is TRBV7-2, with 11 bases aligning to TRBD2. Germline lookup yields CDR1 SGHTA and CDR2 FQGNSA. The CDR3 length is 16 residues. Unmatched junction bases numbered 6, after V lost 2 bases and J lost 3 bases.

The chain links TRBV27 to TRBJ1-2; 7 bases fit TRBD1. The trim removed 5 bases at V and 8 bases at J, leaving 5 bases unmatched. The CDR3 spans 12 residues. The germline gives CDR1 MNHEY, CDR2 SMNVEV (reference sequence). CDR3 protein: CASSTDRRGYTF. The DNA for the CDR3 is TGTGCCAGCAGTACGGACAGGAGAGGCTACACCTTC.

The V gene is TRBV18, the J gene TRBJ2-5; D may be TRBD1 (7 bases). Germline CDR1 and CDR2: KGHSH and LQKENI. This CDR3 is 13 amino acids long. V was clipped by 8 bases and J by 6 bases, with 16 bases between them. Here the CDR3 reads CASHRGGDKTQYF. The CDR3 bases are TGTGCCAGCCACAGGGGAGGTGATAAGACCCAGTACTTC.

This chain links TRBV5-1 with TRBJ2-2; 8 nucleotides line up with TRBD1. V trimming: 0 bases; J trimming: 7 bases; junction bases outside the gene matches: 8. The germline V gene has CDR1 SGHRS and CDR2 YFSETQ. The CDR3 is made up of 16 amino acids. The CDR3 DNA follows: TGCGCCAGCAGCTTGGACCCCAGGGGGCTCAGCGGGGAGCTGTTTTTT. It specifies CASSLDPRGLSGELFF.

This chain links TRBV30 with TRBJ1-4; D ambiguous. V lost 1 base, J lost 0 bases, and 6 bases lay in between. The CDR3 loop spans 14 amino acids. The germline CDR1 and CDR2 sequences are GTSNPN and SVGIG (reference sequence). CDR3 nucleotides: TGTGCCTGGAGTGGAACAACAACTAATGAAAAACTGTTTTTT. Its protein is CAWSGTTTNEKLFF. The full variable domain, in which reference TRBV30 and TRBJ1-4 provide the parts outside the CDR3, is SQTIHQWPATLVQPVGSPLSLECTVEGTSNPNLYWYRQAAGRGLQLLFYSVGIGQISSEVPQNLSASRPQDRQFILSSKKLLLSDSGFYLCAWSGTTTNEKLFFGSGTQLSVL.

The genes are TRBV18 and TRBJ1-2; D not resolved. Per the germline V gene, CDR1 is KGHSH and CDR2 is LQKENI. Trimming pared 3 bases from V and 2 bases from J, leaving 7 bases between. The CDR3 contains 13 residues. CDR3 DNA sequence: TGTGCCAGCTCACCCGGCTTGAACTATGGCTACACCTTC. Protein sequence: CASSPGLNYGYTF. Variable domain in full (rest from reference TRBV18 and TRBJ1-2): NAGVMQNPRHLVRRRGQEARLRCSPMKGHSHVYWYRQLPEEGLKFMVYLQKENIIDESGMPKERFSAEFPKEGPSILRIQQVVRGDSAAYFCASSPGLNYGYTFGSGTRLTVV.